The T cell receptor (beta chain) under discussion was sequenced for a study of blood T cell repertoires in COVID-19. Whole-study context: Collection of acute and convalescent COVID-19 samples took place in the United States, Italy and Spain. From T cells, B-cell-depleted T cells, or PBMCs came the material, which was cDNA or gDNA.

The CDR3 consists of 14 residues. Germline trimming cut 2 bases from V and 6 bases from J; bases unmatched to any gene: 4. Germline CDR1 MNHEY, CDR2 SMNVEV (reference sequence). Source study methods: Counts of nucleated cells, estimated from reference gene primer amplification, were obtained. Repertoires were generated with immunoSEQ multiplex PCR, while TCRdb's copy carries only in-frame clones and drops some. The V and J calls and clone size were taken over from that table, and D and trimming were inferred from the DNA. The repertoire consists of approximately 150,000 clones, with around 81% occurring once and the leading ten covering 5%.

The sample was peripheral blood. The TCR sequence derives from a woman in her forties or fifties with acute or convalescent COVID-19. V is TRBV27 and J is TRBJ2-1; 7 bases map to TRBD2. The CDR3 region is CASSLTSDPNEQFF. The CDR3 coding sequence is TGTGCCAGCAGTTTAACTAGCGATCCCAATGAGCAGTTCTTC.